The TCR beta chain described here comes from a study of beta chain features in type 1 diabetes. For the study at large: In age, gender and cell yields, patients were similar to healthy donors. Across the samples, over 85 million sorted cells were examined in total.

As every portion of the isolated RNA was reverse transcribed, the sequencing read expressed TCRB transcripts. Libraries were prepared by immunoSEQ multiplex PCR; TCRdb keeps only in-frame clonotypes and omits some of them. The table lists about 150,000 clones, about 7.3% of them singletons. The germline V gene has CDR1 SGDLS and CDR2 YYNGEE. The CDR3 spans 14 residues. Deletions cut 0 bases from V and 6 bases from J, with 12 bases between. A single count supports this clone. Its specificity is not known. Study-wide results and limits: Any role of HLA type in TCRB rearrangement remained unresolved here. There were fewer insertions and more deletions at the VDJ junctions of type 1 diabetes patients.

Material: central memory CD4+ T cells from blood. The chain uses TRBV9 and TRBJ1-1; TRBD1 is a possible D gene (6 bases). This sequence originates from a man between 18 and 35 years old in good health. CDR3 region: CASSVEPGASEAFF. The CDR3 nucleotides read TGTGCCAGCAGCGTAGAACCAGGGGCCTCTGAAGCTTTCTTT.